This is a list of T cell receptor beta chains from one sample in a study of blood T cells in healthy people across ages. TCRdb independently ran MiXCR on the 5' RACE reads; one entry per CDR3 protein. In the table there are around 1.7 million distinct CDR3 sequences, roughly 27% of which are singletons. The sequenced sample was blood. These receptors were collected from a woman aged 25-40 years in good health. CDR3s include the opening cysteine and the closing phenylalanine or tryptophan. A D gene is named only where the DNA matches it firmly. Not all rows give a size; the values are once, few, many and, for expanded clones, a class.

TRBV3-1	TRBJ2-7	NA	NA	CASSQEPGLSYEQYF	TGTGCCAGCAGCCAAGAGCCAGGACTCTCCTACGAGCAGTACTTC
TRBV10-3	TRBJ2-1	NA	TRBD1	CAISAGQGVYNEQFF	TGTGCCATCAGTGCGGGACAGGGGGTGTACAATGAGCAGTTCTTC
TRBV20-1	TRBJ2-7	NA	TRBD1	CSADSGQPYEQYF	TGCAGTGCGGATTCGGGACAGCCCTACGAGCAGTACTTC
TRBV7-2	TRBJ1-2	NA	NA	CASSLVSGDGYTF	TGTGCCAGCAGCTTAGTGTCAGGGGATGGCTACACCTTC
TRBV6-5	TRBJ2-1	many	NA	CASIHRGLQFF	TGTGCCAGCATTCACAGGGGACTTCAGTTCTTC
TRBV7-8	TRBJ1-1	NA	NA	CASSEAAGVGTEAFF	TGTGCCAGCAGCGAAGCGGCGGGGGTTGGCACTGAAGCTTTCTTT
TRBV20-1	TRBJ2-3	NA	TRBD2	CSATGTSGGTTDTQYF	TGCAGTGCTACCGGGACTAGCGGGGGAACCACAGATACGCAGTATTTT
TRBV20-1	TRBJ1-1	NA	TRBD1	CSATDTGEYYTEAFF	TGCAGTGCTACCGATACAGGGGAGTATTACACTGAAGCTTTCTTT
TRBV6-1	TRBJ2-1	many	NA	CASRNPNGGPLDNEQFF	TGTGCCAGCAGAAACCCCAACGGGGGGCCGCTAGACAATGAGCAGTTCTTC
TRBV5-5	TRBJ2-7	many	TRBD2	CASSAKEPGLAGVSSYEQYF	TGTGCCAGCAGCGCGAAAGAACCGGGACTAGCGGGAGTAAGCTCCTACGAGCAGTACTTC
TRBV5-1	TRBJ2-7	many	TRBD1	CARTPGQGPYEQYF	TGCGCCAGGACACCGGGACAGGGACCCTACGAGCAGTACTTC
TRBV6-6	TRBJ2-7	NA	TRBD2	CASSASGRTYEQYF	TGTGCCAGCAGTGCGAGCGGGAGGACCTACGAGCAGTACTTC
TRBV9	TRBJ1-3	NA	NA	CASSSDGTTYSGNTIYF	TGTGCCAGCAGCTCCGACGGGACTACTTATTCTGGAAACACCATATATTTT
TRBV6-2/TRBV6-3	TRBJ2-5	few	NA	CASSYTALHLQETQYF	TGTGCCAGCAGTTACACTGCATTACACTTACAAGAGACCCAGTACTTC
TRBV5-1	TRBJ2-1	few	TRBD1	CASRDRGQGYNEQFF	TGCGCCAGCCGGGATAGGGGACAGGGATACAATGAGCAGTTCTTC
TRBV12-3/TRBV12-4	TRBJ1-1	few	TRBD1	CASTRGVAGAFF	TGTGCCAGTACCAGGGGGGTTGCTGGAGCTTTCTTT
TRBV29-1	TRBJ1-4	few	NA	CSVDEDEKLFF	TGCAGCGTTGACGAGGACGAAAAACTGTTTTTT
TRBV6-5	TRBJ1-2	NA	NA	CASSYRHDYGYTF	TGTGCCAGCAGTTACAGGCATGACTATGGCTACACCTTC
TRBV29-1	TRBJ1-1	few	NA	CSVALGNTEAFF	TGCAGCGTTGCGCTTGGGAACACTGAAGCTTTCTTT
TRBV10-2	TRBJ2-7	NA	NA	CASRTETDEQYF	TGCGCCAGCAGGACCGAGACCGACGAGCAGTACTTC
TRBV6-6	TRBJ2-5	many	NA	CASAWRDSQETQYF	TGTGCCAGCGCCTGGCGGGACAGCCAAGAGACCCAGTACTTC
TRBV29-1	TRBJ1-1	many	NA	CSGSLVNTEAFF	TGCAGCGGATCTTTGGTGAACACTGAAGCTTTCTTT
TRBV11-3	TRBJ2-1	once	TRBD2	CASSLRLARENEQFF	TGTGCCAGCAGCTTAAGACTAGCGAGGGAGAATGAGCAGTTCTTC
TRBV5-1	TRBJ2-5	NA	NA	CASSLGVAAQETQYF	TGCGCCAGCAGCTTAGGGGTAGCGGCCCAAGAGACCCAGTACTTC
TRBV5-1	TRBJ2-5	NA	TRBD2	CASSLAGTSGYNEQYF	TGCGCCAGCAGCTTGGCTGGGACTAGCGGCTACAATGAGCAGTACTTC
TRBV9	TRBJ2-1	NA	TRBD1	CASSVQGARNEQFF	TGTGCCAGCAGCGTCCAGGGGGCCCGCAATGAGCAGTTCTTC
TRBV20-1	TRBJ1-2	few	NA	CSARRVLGYTF	TGCAGTGCTAGGAGGGTTTTAGGCTACACCTTC
TRBV5-5	TRBJ2-1	many	TRBD2	CASSHDRLAGYNEQFF	TGTGCCAGCAGCCACGACAGGCTAGCGGGATACAATGAGCAGTTCTTC
TRBV7-2	TRBJ2-7	few	TRBD1	CASSTRTGETYEQYF	TGTGCCAGCAGCACCCGGACAGGGGAAACCTACGAGCAGTACTTC
TRBV7-2	TRBJ1-2	NA	TRBD1	CASSPETGGAKTGGYTF	TGTGCCAGCAGCCCTGAAACAGGGGGCGCAAAGACGGGTGGCTACACCTTC
TRBV10-3	TRBJ2-5	many	NA	CAIKEGNGSGLQTQYF	TGTGCCATCAAGGAGGGGAACGGGAGTGGTTTACAGACCCAGTACTTC
TRBV20-1	TRBJ1-5	few	NA	CSAEEGPSQHF	TGCAGCGCCGAGGAGGGTCCGTCCCAGCATTTT
TRBV6-6	TRBJ2-1	NA	NA	CASSYSQVSVSEQFF	TGTGCCAGCAGCTACTCTCAGGTATCGGTAAGTGAGCAGTTCTTC
TRBV7-3	TRBJ1-6	few	NA	CASSLGGPRSPLHF	TGTGCCAGCAGCTTAGGGGGTCCAAGATCACCCCTCCACTTT
TRBV6-6	TRBJ1-2	few	NA	CASSYGRVSGYGYTF	TGTGCCAGCAGTTACGGGCGGGTTAGCGGCTATGGCTACACCTTC